These 9 T cell receptor beta chains originate from one sample sequenced in a study of T cell changes during pregnancy in multiple sclerosis. The assay was immunoSEQ multiplex PCR, and TCRdb's table has in-frame clones only and misses some. The sample lists around 31,000 clones, approximately 86% occurring once. This specimen was CD4+ T cells from peripheral blood mononuclear cells, taken in the first trimester of pregnancy. The origin of the receptors is a female donor in good health, enrolled as a control in a pregnancy study.

The chain employs TRBV7-2 and TRBJ1-5; D possibly corresponds to TRBD1 (6 bases). Germline CDR1 is SGHTA and CDR2 is FQGNSA. The CDR3 consists of 16 residues. The ends were cut back, 2 bases at V and 3 bases at J, with 14 bases in the middle. The CDR3 protein is CASSLSSTGHNQPQHF. The CDR3 DNA reads TGTGCCAGCAGCTTATCATCAACAGGGCACAATCAGCCCCAGCATTTT.

V is TRBV7-3 and J is TRBJ1-1; 8 bases map to TRBD1. Trimming took 6 bases from V and 4 from J; bases not matched to a gene: 10. Germline assignment: CDR1 SGHTA and CDR2 FQGTGA. CDR3 length: 15 amino acids. Here the CDR3 DNA reads TGTGCCAGCAGTTTTTCCGGACAGGGTTTCACTGAAGCTTTCTTT. It yields the protein CASSFSGQGFTEAFF. The complete variable domain, with remaining parts taken from reference TRBV7-3 and TRBJ1-1, reads GAGVSQTPSNKVTEKGKYVELRCDPISGHTALYWYRQSLGQGPEFLIYFQGTGAADDSGLPNDRFFAVRPEGSVSTLKIQRTERGDSAVYLCASSFSGQGFTEAFFGQGTRLTVV.

The chain uses TRBV21-1 and TRBJ2-5; the D call of TRBD1 is as the table states it, not checked on the DNA. TRBV21-1 is an annotated pseudogene. This CDR3 contains 15 residues. The CDR3 reads CASSKKRTDQETQYF. CDR3 sequence (DNA): TGTGCCAGCAGCAAAAAAAGGACAGACCAAGAGACCCAGTACTTC.

CDR3 amino acids: CASALKGENTEAFF. The DNA for the CDR3 is TGTGCTAGTGCCTTGAAAGGAGAGAACACTGAAGCTTTCTTT. The rearrangement uses TRBV12-5 and TRBJ1-1; no reliable D call. Germline V gene lookup returns CDR1 LGHNT and CDR2 FRNRAP. This CDR3 contains 14 residues. Trimming removed 7 bases at V and 1 base at J, with 13 bases between.

The chain employs TRBV4-1 and TRBJ1-3; the D is unclear. The CDR3 has 13 amino acids. CDR1 is MGHRA and CDR2 is YSYEKL in the germline V gene. Trimming left V 9 bases short and J 4 bases short, with 13 bases between. CDR3 sequence: CASRRSGGNTIYF. The DNA of the CDR3 is TGCGCCAGTCGGAGGTCGGGAGGAAACACCATATATTTT.

This chain connects TRBV6-6 to TRBJ2-7, with D possibly matching TRBD1 (6 bases). The V gene lost 7 bases and the J gene lost 6 bases, with 19 bases spanning the gap. This CDR3 has 14 amino acids. CDR1 and CDR2 from the germline V gene are MNHNY and SVGAGI (reference sequence). As DNA, the CDR3 is TGTGCCAGCACTAAAGGGGATACAGGGACCGAGCAGTACTTC. Its translation is CASTKGDTGTEQYF.

This clone was observed once. This chain connects TRBV6-1 to TRBJ1-2, with D perhaps TRBD1 (5 bases). The CDR3 totals 13 residues. Germline lookup yields CDR1 MNHNS and CDR2 SASEGT. V was shortened by 8 bases and J by 3 bases, with 13 bases between the two germline ends. The CDR3 region is CASLEAGYYGYTF. The CDR3 DNA follows: TGTGCCAGCCTAGAGGCAGGGTACTATGGCTACACCTTC.

The chain is built from TRBV10-3 and TRBJ2-1, with 7 bases identical to TRBD2. The CDR3 is 14 amino acids. After removal of 7 bases from V and 8 bases from J, the junction contained 11 bases not matched to a gene. In germline, CDR1 is ENHRY, CDR2 SYGVKD. CDR3 in amino acids: CAIKGGGTSDEQFF. For the CDR3, the DNA is TGTGCCATCAAGGGCGGGGGAACATCCGATGAGCAGTTCTTC.

V and J are TRBV7-2 and TRBJ2-7; 8 bases match TRBD1. Losses at the gene ends were 5 bases for V and 0 bases for J; bases not matched to a gene: 9. Germline values: CDR1 SGHTA, CDR2 FQGNSA. The CDR3 is 16 residues long. CDR3 coding DNA: TGTGCCAGCAGCCCATGGACAGGGCCCAGCTCCTACGAGCAGTACTTC. Protein sequence: CASSPWTGPSSYEQYF.